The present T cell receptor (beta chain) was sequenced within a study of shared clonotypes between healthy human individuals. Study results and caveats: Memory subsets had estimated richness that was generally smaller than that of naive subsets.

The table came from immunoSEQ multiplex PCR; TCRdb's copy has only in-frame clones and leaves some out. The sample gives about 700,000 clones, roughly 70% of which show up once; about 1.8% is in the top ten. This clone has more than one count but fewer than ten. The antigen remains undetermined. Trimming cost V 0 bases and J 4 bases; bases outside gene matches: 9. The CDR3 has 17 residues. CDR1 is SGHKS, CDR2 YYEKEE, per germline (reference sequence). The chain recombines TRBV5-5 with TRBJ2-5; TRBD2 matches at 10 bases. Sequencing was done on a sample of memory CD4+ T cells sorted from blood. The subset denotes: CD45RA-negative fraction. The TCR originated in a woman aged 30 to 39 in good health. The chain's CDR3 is CASSLGAGGQIRETQYF. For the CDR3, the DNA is TGTGCCAGCAGCTTGGGAGCGGGAGGGCAGATAAGAGAGACCCAGTACTTC. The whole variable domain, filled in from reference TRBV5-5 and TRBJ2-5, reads DAGVTQSPTHLIKTRGQQVTLRCSPISGHKSVSWYQQVLGQGPQFIFQYYEKEERGRGNFPDRFSARQFPNYSSELNVNALLLGDSALYLCASSLGAGGQIRETQYFGPGTRLLVL.